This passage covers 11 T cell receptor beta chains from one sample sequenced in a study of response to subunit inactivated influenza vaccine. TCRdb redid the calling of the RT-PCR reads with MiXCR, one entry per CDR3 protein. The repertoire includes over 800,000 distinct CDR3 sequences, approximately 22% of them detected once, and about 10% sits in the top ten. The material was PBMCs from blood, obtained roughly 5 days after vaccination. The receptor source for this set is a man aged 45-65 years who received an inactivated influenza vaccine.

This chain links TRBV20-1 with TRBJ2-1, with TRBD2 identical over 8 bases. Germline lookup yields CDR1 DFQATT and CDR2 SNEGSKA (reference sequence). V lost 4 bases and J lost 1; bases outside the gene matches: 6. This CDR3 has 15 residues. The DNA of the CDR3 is TGCAGTGCTACGGGAGGGAGGGTTTCCTACAATGAGCAGTTCTTC. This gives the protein CSATGGRVSYNEQFF.

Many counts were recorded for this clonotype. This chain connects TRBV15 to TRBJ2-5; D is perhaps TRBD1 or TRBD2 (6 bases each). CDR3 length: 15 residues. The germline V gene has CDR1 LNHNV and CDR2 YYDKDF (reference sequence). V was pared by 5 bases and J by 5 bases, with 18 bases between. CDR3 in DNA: TGTGCCACCAGCTCAGGAGGGGGTTCGGAGGAGACCCAGTACTTC. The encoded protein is CATSSGGGSEETQYF.

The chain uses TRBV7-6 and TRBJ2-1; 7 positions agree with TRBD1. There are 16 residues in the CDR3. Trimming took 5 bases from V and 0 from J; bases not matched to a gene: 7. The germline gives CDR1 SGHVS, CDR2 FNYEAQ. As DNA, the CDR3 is TGTGCCAGCAGCGAGCCGGGACAGAGCTCCTACAATGAGCAGTTCTTC. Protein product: CASSEPGQSSYNEQFF. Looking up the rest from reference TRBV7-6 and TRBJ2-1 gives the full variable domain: GAGVSQSPRYKVTKRGQDVALRCDPISGHVSLYWYRQALGQGPEFLTYFNYEAQQDKSGLPNDRFSAERPEGSISTLTIQRTEQRDSAMYRCASSEPGQSSYNEQFFGPGTRLTVL.

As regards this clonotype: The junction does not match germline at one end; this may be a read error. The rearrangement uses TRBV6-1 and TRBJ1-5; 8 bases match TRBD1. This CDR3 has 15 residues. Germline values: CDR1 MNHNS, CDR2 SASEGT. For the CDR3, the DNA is TGTGCCAGCAGTGATCAGGACAGGGCGAGTCAGCCCCAACATTTT. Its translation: CASSDQDRASQPQHF.

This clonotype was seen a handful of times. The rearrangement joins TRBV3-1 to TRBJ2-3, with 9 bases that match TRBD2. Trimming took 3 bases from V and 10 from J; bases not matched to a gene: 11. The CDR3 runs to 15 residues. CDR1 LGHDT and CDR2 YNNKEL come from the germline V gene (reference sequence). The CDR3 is CASSQGGLAQVAQYF. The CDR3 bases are TGTGCCAGCAGCCAGGGAGGACTAGCGCAAGTCGCGCAGTATTTT.

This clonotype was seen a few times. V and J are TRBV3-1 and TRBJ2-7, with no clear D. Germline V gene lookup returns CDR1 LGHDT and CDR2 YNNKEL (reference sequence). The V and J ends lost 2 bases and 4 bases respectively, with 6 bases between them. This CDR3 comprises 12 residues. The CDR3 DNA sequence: TGTGCCAGCAGCCAAAGTGAGTACGAGCAGTACTTC. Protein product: CASSQSEYEQYF.

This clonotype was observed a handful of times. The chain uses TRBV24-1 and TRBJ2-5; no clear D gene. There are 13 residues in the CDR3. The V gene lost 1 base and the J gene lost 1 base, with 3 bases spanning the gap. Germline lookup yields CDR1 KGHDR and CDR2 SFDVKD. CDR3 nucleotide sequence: TGTGCCACCAGTGATTTCCGCCAAGAGACCCAGTACTTC. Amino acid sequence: CATSDFRQETQYF.

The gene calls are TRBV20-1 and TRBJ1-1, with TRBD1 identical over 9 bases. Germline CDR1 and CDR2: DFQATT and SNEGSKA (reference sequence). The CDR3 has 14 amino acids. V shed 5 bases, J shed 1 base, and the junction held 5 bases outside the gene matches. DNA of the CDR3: TGCAGTGCTCCGGGACAGGGACCGAACACTGAAGCTTTCTTT. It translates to CSAPGQGPNTEAFF.

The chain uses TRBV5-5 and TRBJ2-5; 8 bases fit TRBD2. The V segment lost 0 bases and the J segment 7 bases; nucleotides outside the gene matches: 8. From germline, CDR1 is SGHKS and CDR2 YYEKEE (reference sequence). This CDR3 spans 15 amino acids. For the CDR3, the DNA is TGTGCCAGCAGCTTGGGCGGGGGGCCCGGTATGACCCAGTACTTC. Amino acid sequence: CASSLGGGPGMTQYF.

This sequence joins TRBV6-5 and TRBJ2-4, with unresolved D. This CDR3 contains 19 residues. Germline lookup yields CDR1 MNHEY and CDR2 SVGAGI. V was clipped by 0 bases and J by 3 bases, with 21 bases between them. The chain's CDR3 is CASSYSSSRALRHKNIQYF. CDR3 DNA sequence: TGTGCCAGCAGTTACTCGAGTAGTCGGGCGTTGAGGCACAAAAACATTCAGTACTTC.

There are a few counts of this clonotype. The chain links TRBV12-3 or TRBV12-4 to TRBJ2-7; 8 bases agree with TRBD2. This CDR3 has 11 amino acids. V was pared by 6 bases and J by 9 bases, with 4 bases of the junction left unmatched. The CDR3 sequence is CASRSAGGQYF. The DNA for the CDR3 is TGTGCCAGCAGAAGCGCGGGGGGGCAGTACTTC.